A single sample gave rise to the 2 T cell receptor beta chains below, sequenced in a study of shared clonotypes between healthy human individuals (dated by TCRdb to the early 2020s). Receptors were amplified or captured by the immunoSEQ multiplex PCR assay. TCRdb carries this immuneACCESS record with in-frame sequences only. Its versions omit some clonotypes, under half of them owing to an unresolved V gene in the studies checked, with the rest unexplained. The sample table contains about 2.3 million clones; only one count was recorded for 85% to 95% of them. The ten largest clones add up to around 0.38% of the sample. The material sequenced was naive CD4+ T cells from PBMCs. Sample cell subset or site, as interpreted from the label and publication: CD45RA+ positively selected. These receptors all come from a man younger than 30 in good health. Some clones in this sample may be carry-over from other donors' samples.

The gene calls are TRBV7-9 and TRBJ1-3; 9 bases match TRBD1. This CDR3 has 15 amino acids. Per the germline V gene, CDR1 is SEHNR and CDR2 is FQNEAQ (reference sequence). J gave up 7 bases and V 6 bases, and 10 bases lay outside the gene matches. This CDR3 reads CASRRGQGSWNTIYF. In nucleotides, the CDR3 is TGTGCCAGCAGGCGAGGACAGGGGAGTTGGAACACCATATATTTT.

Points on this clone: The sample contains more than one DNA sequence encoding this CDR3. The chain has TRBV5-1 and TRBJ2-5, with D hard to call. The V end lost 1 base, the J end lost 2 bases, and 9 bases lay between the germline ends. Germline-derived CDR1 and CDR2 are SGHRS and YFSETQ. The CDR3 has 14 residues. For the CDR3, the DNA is TGCGCCAGCAGCTTGCTTACAGCTCAAGAGACCCAGTACTTC. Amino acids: CASSLLTAQETQYF.